This TCR beta chain was sequenced for a study of T cells in tuberculosis. Cells were sorted from thawed PBMC rested overnight and stained with GMM-loaded CD1B tetramer, viability dye and anti-CD3. The lipid loaded on the CD1B tetramers was C32 glucose monomycolate from Rhodococcus equi. Before cryopreservation, the sorted PBMC lost their CD14-expressing monocytes. Tetramer-negative cells, around 92,000 per donor, were also sorted. Produced via immunoSEQ multiplex PCR; TCRdb's table is partial and in-frame only. This table holds 85,000 to 90,000 clones, approximately 90% found once. The ends lost 2 bases at V and 4 bases at J; junction bases unmatched: 5. CDR3 length: 16 residues. Germline values: CDR1 MDHEN, CDR2 SYDVKM.

The J gene is TRBJ1-6, the V gene TRBV28; 7 nucleotides align to TRBD1. This TCR came from an adult woman with latent tuberculosis. Sequenced sample: CD1b-GMM tetramer-negative cells sorted from PBMCs. The CDR3 DNA follows: TGTGCCAGCAGTTTAACAGGGGCGACATATAATTCACCCCTCCACTTT. Its translation: CASSLTGATYNSPLHF.